This entry lists 27 T cell receptor beta chains sequenced from one sample in a study of blood T cell repertoires in COVID-19. Data came from immunoSEQ multiplex PCR; TCRdb stores just in-frame clones and leaves some out. The profile covers 120,000 to 150,000 clones, with about nine tenths appearing a single time and 2% to 2.5% taken by the ten largest. Sequencing was performed on peripheral blood. Receptors were obtained from a human donor in a cohort sampled during active COVID-19.

V is TRBV2 and J is TRBJ2-7; a possible D gene is TRBD1 (6 bases). Germline V gene sequence: CDR1 SNHLY, CDR2 FYNNEI. The CDR3 spans 16 residues. Trimming stripped 6 bases from V and 5 bases from J, with 23 bases between. In DNA form, the CDR3 reads TGTGCCAGCAGCACCTCTCTCGCACAGGGTATCCACGAGCAGTACTTC. Translating gives CASSTSLAQGIHEQYF. Combining the CDR3 with reference TRBV2 and TRBJ2-7 gives the whole variable domain EPEVTQTPSHQVTQMGQEVILRCVPISNHLYFYWYRQILGQKVEFLVSFYNNEISEKSEIFDDQFSVERPDGSNFTLKIRSTKLEDSAMYFCASSTSLAQGIHEQYFGPGTRLTVT.

The rearrangement links TRBV5-6 to TRBJ1-2, with 7 bases that match TRBD1. Germline CDR1 reads SGHDT; CDR2 reads YYEEEE. Losses at the gene ends were 3 bases for V and 0 bases for J; bases not matched to a gene: 5. This CDR3 is built from 15 residues. This chain's CDR3 is CASSWDGQANYGYTF. CDR3 DNA: TGTGCCAGCAGCTGGGATGGACAGGCTAACTATGGCTACACCTTC.

The chain has TRBV18 and TRBJ2-3; 8 bases fit TRBD1. The junction had 1 base not matched to a gene; V was cut back by 2 bases and J by 0 bases. Germline assignment: CDR1 KGHSH and CDR2 LQKENI. The CDR3 is made up of 15 amino acids. CDR3 sequence reads: CASSPGQGSTDTQYF. DNA of the CDR3: TGTGCCAGCTCACCAGGACAGGGCAGCACAGATACGCAGTATTTT.

The CDR3 coding sequence is TGTGCCAGCAGCTTTTTCGGCGGAACCTACAATGAGCAGTTCTTC. This gives the protein CASSFFGGTYNEQFF. This chain joins TRBV7-2 and TRBJ2-1; D uncertain. The CDR3 runs to 15 residues. The V gene lost 3 bases and the J gene lost 2 bases, with 11 bases spanning the gap. The germline gives CDR1 SGHTA, CDR2 FQGNSA.

The V and J genes are TRBV7-9 and TRBJ1-1, with 7 positions matching TRBD1. V lost 2 bases and J lost 7; bases outside the gene matches: 10. The CDR3 runs to 15 residues. Germline V gives CDR1 SEHNR, CDR2 FQNEAQ (reference sequence). The CDR3, as DNA: TGTGCCAGCAGCTTATCACACGACAGGGTCATTGAAGCTTTCTTT. It encodes CASSLSHDRVIEAFF.

The rearrangement links TRBV7-9 to TRBJ2-3; TRBD2 is a possible D gene (5 bases). Germline loops: CDR1 SEHNR, CDR2 FQNEAQ (reference sequence). V was trimmed by 5 bases and J by 3 bases, leaving 15 bases between them. CDR3 length equals 15 residues. The CDR3 here is CASSTTNGGTDTQYF. The CDR3 bases are TGTGCCAGCAGCACAACTAATGGAGGAACAGATACGCAGTATTTT.

The chain couples TRBV5-1 to TRBJ2-1; D perhaps matches TRBD1 (6 bases). Trimming stripped 1 base from V and 6 bases from J, with 14 bases between. Germline V gene sequence: CDR1 SGHRS, CDR2 YFSETQ. The CDR3 extends over 15 amino acids. The CDR3 reads CASSLMHREGNEQFF. In DNA form, the CDR3 reads TGCGCCAGCAGCTTGATGCACAGGGAAGGCAATGAGCAGTTCTTC.

This clone appeared a single time. The chain uses TRBV4-2 and TRBJ2-3; 13 bases fit TRBD2. The germline CDR1 and CDR2 sequences are LGHNA and YNFKEQ. The CDR3 runs 17 residues. With V trimmed by 5 bases and J by 6 bases, 11 bases remained unmatched. The CDR3 loop is CASSSRLAGGSQDTQYF. In nucleotides, the CDR3 is TGTGCCAGCAGCTCTCGACTAGCGGGGGGCTCTCAGGATACGCAGTATTTT.

The chain recombines TRBV6-2 or TRBV6-3 with TRBJ2-5, with 10 bases lining up with TRBD1. CDR3 length equals 16 residues. Looked up from germline, CDR1 is MNHEY and CDR2 is SVGEGT. V dropped 6 bases and J dropped 3; count of bases not matched to a gene: 10. The CDR3 coding sequence is TGTGCCAGCAGCGGGTACAGTGGGACAGGGGAAGAGACCCAGTACTTC. Its translation is CASSGYSGTGEETQYF.

The chain joins TRBV28 to TRBJ2-5; possibly TRBD2 for D (6 bases). CDR3 size: 16 residues. Germline lookup yields CDR1 MDHEN and CDR2 SYDVKM. The V end lost 3 bases, the J end lost 0 bases, and 14 bases lay between the germline ends. CDR3 region: CASSLVGGAYQETQYF. The CDR3 nucleotides read TGTGCCAGCAGTTTGGTCGGGGGAGCGTACCAAGAGACCCAGTACTTC.

The V gene is TRBV7-3, the J gene TRBJ1-1; perhaps TRBD1 as D (5 bases). V was clipped by 4 bases and J by 4 bases, with 10 bases between them. The CDR3 length is 13 residues. The germline gives CDR1 SGHTA, CDR2 FQGTGA. The CDR3 DNA reads as TGTGCCAGCAGCTCAAGGGGCCCCACTGAAGCTTTCTTT. Translating it yields CASSSRGPTEAFF.

Written as DNA, the CDR3 is TGCGCCAGCAGCCCTACAAGGACAACCTATGGCTACACCTTC. Translating it yields CASSPTRTTYGYTF. The chain is built from TRBV4-3 and TRBJ1-2, with D possibly TRBD1 on 5 matching bases. V gave up 4 bases and J gave up 4 bases, with 13 bases separating them. Germline V gene sequence: CDR1 LGHNA, CDR2 YSLEER. CDR3 length equals 14 residues.

This chain links TRBV7-2 with TRBJ2-7; D might be TRBD1 (6 bases). V was clipped by 2 bases and J by 4 bases, with 15 bases between them. The CDR3 is made up of 15 amino acids. CDR1 and CDR2 (germline): SGHTA, FQGNSA. The CDR3 reads CASSLRRDTVYEQYF. Written as DNA, the CDR3 is TGTGCCAGCAGCTTAAGACGGGACACGGTGTACGAGCAGTACTTC.

This rearrangement joins TRBV10-3 to TRBJ2-3, with 13 positions matching TRBD2. The CDR3 is 16 amino acids. Germline V gene lookup returns CDR1 ENHRY and CDR2 SYGVKD. V shed 3 bases and J 5 bases; nucleotides not matched to a gene: 5. The CDR3, as DNA: TGTGCCATCAGTGATACTAGCGGGGGGGCGGTAGATACGCAGTATTTT. It codes for CAISDTSGGAVDTQYF.

Written as DNA, the CDR3 is TGTGCCAGCAGTTTCCGACAGGGGCTATCGATGACTGAAGCTTTCTTT. Residues: CASSFRQGLSMTEAFF. The rearrangement joins TRBV6-5 to TRBJ1-1; 8 positions agree with TRBD1. The CDR3 sequence is 16 residues long. Trimming removed 4 bases from V and 5 bases from J; junction bases left unmatched: 12. Germline V gene sequence: CDR1 MNHEY, CDR2 SVGAGI.

The J gene is TRBJ2-1, the V gene TRBV6-1; TRBD2 might be the D (6 bases). The CDR3 totals 14 residues. Germline V gene lookup returns CDR1 MNHNS and CDR2 SASEGT. V lost 2 bases to trimming and J lost 9 bases, with 14 bases between them. CDR3 in amino acids: CASSEMMGGTEQFF. CDR3 nucleotide sequence: TGTGCCAGCAGTGAAATGATGGGCGGGACTGAGCAGTTCTTC.

The chain is built from TRBV28 and TRBJ1-5; TRBD1 might be the D (5 bases). This CDR3 spans 16 amino acids. Germline V lookup: CDR1 MDHEN, CDR2 SYDVKM. V was clipped by 4 bases and J by 1 base, with 14 bases between them. The DNA for the CDR3 is TGTGCCAGCAGTTCCCTACATGCAGGGAGCAATCAGCCCCAGCATTTT. It is translated as CASSSLHAGSNQPQHF.

The chain uses TRBV19 and TRBJ1-1; D is perhaps TRBD1 (5 bases). The CDR3 is made up of 16 amino acids. Germline-derived CDR1 and CDR2 are LNHDA and SQIVND (reference sequence). V was trimmed by 6 bases and J by 1 base, leaving 18 bases between them. The CDR3 DNA is TGTGCCAGTAGCACCGGGGACCTCGGGGGGAACACTGAAGCTTTCTTT. Its translation: CASSTGDLGGNTEAFF.

The chain joins TRBV9 to TRBJ2-5, with 9 bases lining up with TRBD2. The ends lost 3 bases at V and 2 bases at J; junction bases unmatched: 5. This CDR3 is 15 amino acids long. CDR1 is SGDLS, CDR2 YYNGEE, per germline. The CDR3, as DNA: TGTGCCAGCAGCGCATATAGCGGGGGACAAGAGACCCAGTACTTC. Protein sequence: CASSAYSGGQETQYF. The full variable domain, with the rest looked up from reference TRBV9 and TRBJ2-5, is DSGVTQTPKHLITATGQRVTLRCSPRSGDLSVYWYQQSLDQGLQFLIQYYNGEERAKGNILERFSAQQFPDLHSELNLSSLELGDSALYFCASSAYSGGQETQYFGPGTRLLVL.

This chain uses TRBV19 with TRBJ2-1, with no clear D. V gave up 4 bases and J gave up 4 bases, with 5 bases separating them. CDR1 is LNHDA, CDR2 SQIVND, per germline (reference sequence). The CDR3 is 12 residues long. The chain's CDR3 is CASSTRYNEQFF. CDR3 sequence (DNA): TGTGCCAGTAGTACCCGTTACAATGAGCAGTTCTTC.

The rearrangement joins TRBV6-2 or TRBV6-3 to TRBJ2-1; 7 bases are shared with TRBD2. The CDR3 has 16 residues. The V gene end was trimmed by 2 bases and the J gene end by 4 bases; junction bases not matched to a gene: 8. Germline assignment: CDR1 MNHEY and CDR2 SVGEGT. The CDR3: CASSYPFPGGYNEQFF. Here the CDR3 DNA reads TGTGCCAGCAGTTACCCCTTTCCGGGGGGATACAATGAGCAGTTCTTC.

The V gene is TRBV3-1 (or the pseudogene TRBV3-2), the J gene TRBJ2-5, with D possibly matching TRBD2 (7 bases). V was trimmed by 6 bases and J by 1 base, leaving 12 bases between them. CDR3 size: 14 residues. Germline loops: CDR1 LGHDT, CDR2 YNNKEL (reference sequence). As DNA, the CDR3 is TGTGCCAGCAGGCCCGCGGGGGCCCAAGAGACCCAGTACTTC. This sequence encodes CASRPAGAQETQYF.

This chain joins TRBV18 and TRBJ1-1, with D possibly matching TRBD1 (5 bases). The length of the CDR3 is 16 residues. In germline, CDR1 is KGHSH, CDR2 LQKENI. V gave up 2 bases and J gave up 3 bases, with 16 bases separating them. DNA of the CDR3: TGTGCCAGCTCACCAGCAGGGCCACTCCTTTACACTGAAGCTTTCTTT. Translation: CASSPAGPLLYTEAFF.

This chain connects TRBV6-1 to TRBJ1-4, with D uncertain. Trimming took off 0 bases at V and 10 bases at J, with 12 bases between the two ends. Looked up from germline, CDR1 is MNHNS and CDR2 is SASEGT. This CDR3 has 14 amino acids. CDR3 protein: CASSEARGIGKLFF. The CDR3 DNA is TGTGCCAGCAGTGAAGCCAGAGGTATCGGAAAACTGTTTTTT.

This chain connects TRBV24-1 to TRBJ2-5, with TRBD2 as a possible D gene (6 bases). Per germline, CDR1 KGHDR and CDR2 SFDVKD. The CDR3 runs to 14 residues. Trimming pared 5 bases from V and 4 bases from J, leaving 13 bases between. The CDR3 here is CATSVGEVGETQYF. The CDR3 DNA is TGTGCCACCAGTGTGGGGGAGGTGGGAGAGACCCAGTACTTC.

This clone occurred once. This sequence joins TRBV5-1 and TRBJ2-5, with 10 nucleotides matching TRBD2. Germline loops: CDR1 SGHRS, CDR2 YFSETQ. There are 17 residues in the CDR3. With V trimmed by 0 bases and J by 5 bases, 10 bases remained unmatched. CDR3 sequence reads: CASSLVLAGNIRETQYF. CDR3 DNA: TGCGCCAGCAGCTTGGTACTAGCGGGGAACATCCGGGAGACCCAGTACTTC.

The chain links TRBV19 to TRBJ2-5; possibly TRBD2 for D (7 bases). The CDR3 consists of 16 residues. The V end lost 5 bases, the J end lost 5 bases, and 21 bases lay between the germline ends. Germline CDR1 LNHDA, CDR2 SQIVND (reference sequence). The CDR3 DNA reads TGTGCCAGTAGTGCGCCGGGGAGGGGACAAGGGGAGACCCAGTACTTC. It specifies CASSAPGRGQGETQYF.